A single sample gave rise to the 8 T cell receptor beta chains below, sequenced in a study of blood T cell repertoires in COVID-19. Sequencing used immunoSEQ multiplex PCR; TCRdb keeps in-frame clones, though not all of them. Counted here are a few hundred thousand clones, approximately 91% occurring once; the ten biggest clones make up approximately 2.6%. Sequencing was done on a sample of peripheral blood. The receptors stem from a young adult with COVID-19, enrolled during active disease.

CDR3 in amino acids: CASVSLGGMGYEQYF. The CDR3 region has the DNA TGTGCCAGCGTCTCCCTTGGCGGGATGGGCTACGAGCAGTACTTC. J is TRBJ2-7 and V is TRBV6-5; D is perhaps TRBD2 (6 bases). CDR3 length: 15 residues. V lost 8 bases, J lost 3 bases, and 20 bases lay in between. The germline V gene encodes CDR1 MNHEY and CDR2 SVGAGI.

The chain joins TRBV5-4 to TRBJ2-5, with TRBD1 matching 10 bases. Trimming cost V 0 bases and J 7 bases; bases outside gene matches: 3. Germline CDR1 and CDR2: SGHNT and YYREEE (reference sequence). The length of the CDR3 is 14 residues. The CDR3 DNA sequence: TGTGCCAGCAGCTTGGAGGGGACAGGGGTGACCCAGTACTTC. As protein: CASSLEGTGVTQYF.

As DNA, the CDR3 is TGTGCCAGCAGCTTAGCGTTGGGGGGTAACACTGAAGCTTTCTTT. Translating gives CASSLALGGNTEAFF. V is TRBV7-9 and J is TRBJ1-1, with D possibly being TRBD1 (5 bases). The ends were cut back, 0 bases at V and 2 bases at J, with 10 bases in the middle. The V gene's germline CDR1 is SEHNR and CDR2 FQNEAQ (reference sequence). The CDR3 consists of 15 residues.

This clone was seen a handful of times. This chain joins TRBV7-8 and TRBJ1-4, with TRBD1 matching 7 bases. Germline lookup yields CDR1 SGHVS and CDR2 FQNEAQ. With V trimmed by 4 bases and J by 7 bases, 3 bases remained unmatched. The CDR3 has 13 amino acids. The CDR3 DNA follows: TGTGCCAGCAGCTCAAGGACAGGTGAAAAACTGTTTTTT. As protein: CASSSRTGEKLFF.

The V and J genes are TRBV7-9 and TRBJ1-1; D ambiguous. Per the germline V gene, CDR1 is SEHNR and CDR2 is FQNEAQ (reference sequence). This CDR3 region has 15 residues. The germline V and J ends were trimmed by 6 bases and 5 bases, with 19 bases remaining between them. This CDR3 is CASSIFGEWRTEAFF. Here the CDR3 DNA reads TGTGCCAGCAGTATATTTGGGGAGTGGAGGACTGAAGCTTTCTTT. The variable domain in full, with the rest retrieved from reference TRBV7-9 and TRBJ1-1, is DTGVSQNPRHKITKRGQNVTFRCDPISEHNRLYWYRQTLGQGPEFLTYFQNEAQLEKSRLLSDRFSAERPKGSFSTLEIQRTEQGDSAMYLCASSIFGEWRTEAFFGQGTRLTVV.

This chain joins TRBV11-2 and TRBJ2-1; D gene ambiguous. V was trimmed by 1 base and J by 1 base, leaving 8 bases between them. This CDR3 spans 15 amino acids. Germline loops: CDR1 SGHAT, CDR2 FQNNGV. The CDR3 loop reads CASSLGRVSYNEQFF. In DNA, the CDR3 is TGTGCCAGCAGCTTAGGACGGGTATCCTACAATGAGCAGTTCTTC.

To note about this clone: At the DNA level, this CDR3 is encoded by other sequences in the same sample as well. The J gene is TRBJ2-7, the V gene TRBV27; TRBD2 aligns across 8 bases. This CDR3 region has 13 residues. CDR1 is MNHEY, CDR2 SMNVEV, per germline (reference sequence). The J segment lost 1 base and the V segment lost 6 bases, leaving 2 bases of the junction unmatched. CDR3 in DNA: TGTGCCAGCAGACTAGCGGCTTCCTACGAGCAGTACTTC. Encoded protein: CASRLAASYEQYF.

The chain uses TRBV7-2 and TRBJ2-7; D might be TRBD1 (5 bases). The CDR3 runs to 13 residues. Germline V lookup: CDR1 SGHTA, CDR2 FQGNSA. The ends were cut back, 5 bases at V and 1 base at J, with 9 bases in the middle. This chain's CDR3 is CASSETASYEQYF. CDR3 in DNA: TGTGCCAGCAGCGAGACAGCTTCCTACGAGCAGTACTTC.